This entry lists 17 T cell receptor beta chains sequenced from one sample in a study of OX40 agonist ivuxolimab in advanced cancers. The table came from immunoSEQ multiplex PCR; TCRdb's copy has only in-frame clones and leaves some out. The top ten clones hold about 13% of a sample with around 46,000 clones, roughly 86% of them seen once. The sample was CD4+ or CD8+ T cells sorted from blood, taken in a trial of the OX40 agonist ivuxolimab. These receptors were collected from an adult with an advanced solid tumor such as melanoma, head and neck, liver or kidney cancer.

This clone was detected only once. The V call is TRBV15, the J call TRBJ2-1, with no clear D. The CDR3 is made up of 15 amino acids. V shed 1 base and J shed 2 bases, with 9 bases lying between them. The germline gives CDR1 LNHNV, CDR2 YYDKDF (reference sequence). The CDR3 protein is CATSRGTQTYNEQFF. As DNA, the CDR3 is TGTGCCACCAGCAGAGGGACGCAGACCTACAATGAGCAGTTCTTC.

This chain links TRBV14 with TRBJ2-7, with D unresolved. V was cut by 4 bases and J by 3 bases, with 7 bases left in between. The CDR3 is 12 amino acids. CDR1 and CDR2 from the germline V gene are SGHDN and FVKESK. The CDR3 nucleotides read TGTGCCAGCAGCCCCCACCGCTACGAGCAGTACTTC. It is translated as CASSPHRYEQYF. Full variable domain (outside the CDR3, taken from reference TRBV14 and TRBJ2-7): EAGVTQFPSHSVIEKGQTVTLRCDPISGHDNLYWYRRVMGKEIKFLLHFVKESKQDESGMPNNRFLAERTGGTYSTLKVQPAELEDSGVYFCASSPHRYEQYFGPGTRLTVT.

V gene TRBV6-5 combines with J gene TRBJ2-5, with 11 positions matching TRBD2. Germline V gene data show CDR1 as MNHEY and CDR2 as SVGAGI. Trimming took 5 bases from V and 4 from J; bases not matched to a gene: 6. There are 15 residues in the CDR3. CDR3 sequence: CASSTVAGGAETQYF. The CDR3, as DNA: TGTGCCAGCAGTACCGTAGCGGGGGGGGCAGAGACCCAGTACTTC.

The rearrangement links TRBV11-2 to TRBJ2-1; D call uncertain. Trimming removed 8 bases at V and 6 bases at J, with 11 bases between. CDR1 is SGHAT, CDR2 FQNNGV, per germline. The CDR3 runs to 12 residues. CDR3 loop: CASSHLSNEQFF. The CDR3 nucleotides are TGTGCCAGCTCTCACCTCTCCAATGAGCAGTTCTTC.

This clone was observed a few times. This sequence joins TRBV5-6 and TRBJ2-3; the D is unclear. There are 16 residues in the CDR3. Deletions cut 7 bases from V and 0 bases from J, with 18 bases between. CDR1 and CDR2 (germline): SGHDT, YYEEEE. CDR3 residues: CASHSWPATSTDTQYF. The CDR3 DNA reads as TGTGCCAGCCATTCATGGCCGGCTACTAGCACAGATACGCAGTATTTT.

V gene TRBV5-1 combines with J gene TRBJ2-5, with 7 bases fitting TRBD2. V was clipped by 0 bases and J by 5 bases; unmatched bases: 7. The germline CDR1 and CDR2 sequences are SGHRS and YFSETQ. The CDR3 spans 15 residues. In DNA form, the CDR3 reads TGCGCCAGCAGCTTGGTCGGACTAGTGACGGAGACCCAGTACTTC. It encodes CASSLVGLVTETQYF.

V usage is TRBV7-9 and J usage is TRBJ2-1, with D perhaps TRBD1 (6 bases). The CDR3 sequence is 15 residues long. V was pared by 5 bases and J by 6 bases, with 17 bases between. CDR1 is SEHNR, CDR2 FQNEAQ, per germline (reference sequence). The CDR3 DNA sequence: TGTGCCAGCAGCCCATTTGTCGGACAGTTCAATGAGCAGTTCTTC. Its protein product is CASSPFVGQFNEQFF.

This chain uses TRBV4-1 with TRBJ1-1, with a weak D call TRBD1 (6 bases). V lost 4 bases and J lost 0, with 15 bases in between. Germline V gene sequence: CDR1 MGHRA, CDR2 YSYEKL. CDR3 length: 16 amino acids. CDR3 sequence (DNA): TGCGCCAGCAGCCCTAGGGGGAATGGAGTGAACACTGAAGCTTTCTTT. It encodes CASSPRGNGVNTEAFF.

The CDR3 sequence is CASSHAGASYEQYF. In DNA, the CDR3 is TGTGCCAGCAGTCATGCCGGGGCCTCCTACGAGCAGTACTTC. This sequence joins TRBV27 and TRBJ2-7; perhaps D is TRBD1 or TRBD2 (5 bases each). CDR3 length equals 14 residues. The germline V gene has CDR1 MNHEY and CDR2 SMNVEV (reference sequence). V was trimmed by 5 bases and J by 0 bases, leaving 11 bases between them.

The chain joins TRBV7-2 to TRBJ2-5; tentatively, D is TRBD1 or TRBD2 (5 bases each). The CDR3 extends over 15 amino acids. The germline V gene encodes CDR1 SGHTA and CDR2 FQGNSA. V gave up 0 bases and J gave up 4 bases, with 12 bases separating them. The CDR3: CASSLAGAILETQYF. The CDR3 nucleotides read TGTGCCAGCAGCTTAGCCGGGGCGATACTAGAGACCCAGTACTTC. Supplemented by reference TRBV7-2 and TRBJ2-5, the full variable domain reads GAGVSQSPSNKVTEKGKDVELRCDPISGHTALYWYRQSLGQGLEFLIYFQGNSAPDKSGLPSDRFSAERTGGSVSTLTIQRTQQEDSAVYLCASSLAGAILETQYFGPGTRLLVL.

In DNA, the CDR3 is TGTGCCAGCAGTCAAGAAAGTGGCTACACCTTC. Translating it yields CASSQESGYTF. The V call is TRBV11-2, the J call TRBJ1-2, with unresolved D. CDR3 size: 11 residues. Germline V CDR1 and CDR2: SGHAT, FQNNGV. V was pared by 6 bases and J by 7 bases, with 9 bases between. Based on the CDR3 plus reference TRBV11-2 and TRBJ1-2, the full variable domain is EAGVAQSPRYKIIEKRQSVAFWCNPISGHATLYWYQQILGQGPKLLIQFQNNGVVDDSQLPKDRFSAERLKGVDSTLKIQPAKLEDSAVYLCASSQESGYTFGSGTRLTVV.

This clone was counted once. The genes are TRBV29-1 and TRBJ1-2; 7 nucleotides align to TRBD1. The germline gives CDR1 SQVTM, CDR2 ANQGSEA. The CDR3 sequence is 16 residues long. With V trimmed by 0 bases and J by 3 bases, 10 bases remained unmatched. CDR3 loop: CSVEDFRGQLYYGYTF. The CDR3 bases are TGCAGCGTTGAAGATTTTCGGGGACAGCTTTACTATGGCTACACCTTC.

The J gene is TRBJ1-2, the V gene TRBV7-9, with 10 bases that match TRBD1. The J segment lost 4 bases and the V segment lost 5 bases, leaving 7 bases of the junction unmatched. The germline V gene encodes CDR1 SEHNR and CDR2 FQNEAQ (reference sequence). The CDR3 is 15 amino acids. CDR3 protein: CASSPGTGDIYGYTF. The CDR3, as DNA: TGTGCCAGCAGCCCCGGGACAGGGGATATCTATGGCTACACCTTC.

V and J are TRBV13 and TRBJ1-1, with D unresolved. With 7 bases removed from V and 0 bases from J, the gap between germline ends came to 9 bases. Germline CDR1 reads PRHDT; CDR2 reads FYEKMQ (reference sequence). The CDR3 has 13 amino acids. CDR3 sequence reads: CASTGNMNTEAFF. The CDR3 nucleotides are TGTGCCAGCACCGGTAATATGAACACTGAAGCTTTCTTT.

CDR3 amino acids: CASSYREADTQYF. CDR3 coding DNA: TGTGCCAGCAGCTACAGGGAGGCAGATACGCAGTATTTT. The chain carries TRBV7-2 and TRBJ2-3; D tentatively reads TRBD1 or TRBD2 (6 bases each). Trimming left V 4 bases short and J 4 bases short, with 9 bases between. Germline CDR1 and CDR2: SGHTA and FQGNSA. The CDR3 is made up of 13 amino acids.

This chain links TRBV4-3 with TRBJ2-7; D is perhaps TRBD1 (5 bases). CDR1 is LGHNA and CDR2 is YSLEER in the germline V gene. The ends were cut back, 0 bases at V and 1 base at J, with 13 bases in the middle. The CDR3 length is 16 residues. The CDR3 region has the DNA TGCGCCAGCAGCCAAGACCCCAGGGCCAGTTCCTACGAGCAGTACTTC. It is translated as CASSQDPRASSYEQYF.

The V gene is TRBV6-5, the J gene TRBJ1-2; D not resolved. This CDR3 has 13 amino acids. In germline, CDR1 is MNHEY, CDR2 SVGAGI. V was clipped by 2 bases and J by 7 bases, with 11 bases between them. CDR3 nucleotide sequence: TGTGCCAGCAGTTACGAGCAGGTCGGTGGCTACACCTTC. It yields the protein CASSYEQVGGYTF.